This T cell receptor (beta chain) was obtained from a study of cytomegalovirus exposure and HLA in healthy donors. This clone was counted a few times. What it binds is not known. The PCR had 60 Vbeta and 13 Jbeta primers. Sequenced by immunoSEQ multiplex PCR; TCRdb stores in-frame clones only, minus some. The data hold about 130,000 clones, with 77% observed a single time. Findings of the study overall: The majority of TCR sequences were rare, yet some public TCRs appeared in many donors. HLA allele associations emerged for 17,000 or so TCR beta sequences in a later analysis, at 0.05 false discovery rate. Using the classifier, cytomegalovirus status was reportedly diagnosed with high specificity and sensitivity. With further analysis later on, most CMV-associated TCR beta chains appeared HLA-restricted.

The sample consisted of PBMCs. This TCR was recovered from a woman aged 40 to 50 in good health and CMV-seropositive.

Written as DNA, the CDR3 is TGCGCCAGCAAACAGACGGGGGAAACTGAAGCTTTCTTT. Amino acid sequence: CASKQTGETEAFF. J is TRBJ1-1 and V is TRBV4-1; D possibly corresponds to TRBD1 (5 bases). CDR1 MGHRA and CDR2 YSYEKL come from the germline V gene. V was trimmed by 7 bases and J by 5 bases, leaving 14 bases between them. This CDR3 comprises 13 residues.